Below, 10 T cell receptor beta chains from the same sample are listed, as sequenced in a study of identical twins. TCRdb passed the 5' RACE reads through MiXCR, listing each CDR3 protein once. The data show hundreds of thousands of distinct CDR3 sequences, 8.6% seen once. This sample was also put to use in a study of yellow fever vaccine responses in identical twins.

The sample was PBMCs. These receptors were collected from a woman younger than 35 in good health.

A few counts support this clonotype. The V call is TRBV7-2, the J call TRBJ1-5; D remains ambiguous. Looked up from germline, CDR1 is SGHTA and CDR2 is FQGNSA. V was trimmed by 2 bases and J by 4 bases, leaving 9 bases between them. The CDR3 spans 14 residues. The CDR3 here is CASSLKGMNQPQHF. DNA for the CDR3: TGTGCCAGCAGCTTAAAAGGGATGAATCAGCCCCAGCATTTT.

This rearrangement joins TRBV6-4 to TRBJ1-5; no clear D. The CDR3 length is 13 residues. Germline-derived CDR1 and CDR2 are MRHNA and SNTAGT. The V gene lost 6 bases and the J gene lost 11 bases, with 17 bases spanning the gap. The CDR3 DNA reads TGTGCCAGCAGCGGAGGGCGGGCAATGGCCCAGCATTTT. Its protein product is CASSGGRAMAQHF.

The chain recombines TRBV4-1 with TRBJ2-1, with D possibly TRBD2 on 6 matching bases. CDR1 and CDR2 from the germline V gene are MGHRA and YSYEKL. V shed 5 bases and J shed 7 bases, with 18 bases lying between them. This CDR3 has 15 amino acids. CDR3 protein: CASSELFGSANEQFF. The DNA of the CDR3 is TGCGCCAGCAGCGAACTGTTCGGGAGTGCTAATGAGCAGTTCTTC.

The chain couples TRBV12-3 or TRBV12-4 to TRBJ2-5, with D perhaps matching TRBD1 (5 bases). V was cut by 5 bases and J by 10 bases, with 14 bases left in between. The CDR3 is 12 residues long. The CDR3: CASSIKGMGQYF. CDR3 DNA sequence: TGTGCCAGCAGTATAAAGGGGATGGGCCAGTACTTC.

This clonotype was observed a handful of times. This sequence joins TRBV5-1 and TRBJ2-5, with a weak D call TRBD1 (6 bases). This CDR3 comprises 14 residues. In germline, CDR1 is SGHRS, CDR2 YFSETQ. V was clipped by 4 bases and J by 1 base, with 11 bases between them. CDR3 region: CASSPRTVQETQYF. CDR3 DNA sequence: TGCGCCAGCAGCCCTAGGACAGTCCAAGAGACCCAGTACTTC.

This clonotype was seen a handful of times. The rearrangement joins TRBV6-2 or TRBV6-3 to TRBJ2-7; 9 bases are shared with TRBD2. CDR1 and CDR2 from the germline V gene are MNHEY and SVGEGT. The CDR3 spans 15 residues. V gave up 4 bases and J gave up 0 bases; unmatched junction bases: 4. The CDR3: CASSFLAGTSYEQYF. The DNA for the CDR3 is TGTGCCAGCAGTTTCCTAGCGGGGACCTCCTACGAGCAGTACTTC.

This clonotype was seen only a few times. V usage is TRBV6-5 and J usage is TRBJ2-7; possible D gene TRBD2, 5 bases. The V and J ends lost 2 bases and 5 bases respectively, with 16 bases between them. The length of the CDR3 is 15 residues. CDR1 and CDR2 from the germline V gene are MNHEY and SVGAGI. CDR3 region: CASSYARSGMHEQYF. As DNA, the CDR3 is TGTGCCAGCAGTTACGCGCGGTCCGGGATGCACGAGCAGTACTTC.

V usage is TRBV11-1 and J usage is TRBJ2-3, with D possibly matching TRBD2 (7 bases). The germline CDR1 and CDR2 sequences are SGHAT and FQDESV (reference sequence). Deletions cut 2 bases from V and 2 bases from J, with 20 bases between. CDR3 length: 18 amino acids. CDR3 in DNA: TGTGCCAGCAGCTTAAGCGTGGGGGGGCCCCGCTCCACAGATACGCAGTATTTT. This gives the protein CASSLSVGGPRSTDTQYF.

This clonotype came up a few times. J is TRBJ2-7 and V is TRBV5-1; no clear D gene. The CDR3 extends over 14 amino acids. Between the trimmed V and J ends, which lost 0 bases and 5 bases, there was a span of 12 bases. Germline V lookup: CDR1 SGHRS, CDR2 YFSETQ. Here the CDR3 DNA reads TGCGCCAGCAGCTTGGTTCGCCAGCCTAACGAGCAGTACTTC. Amino acids: CASSLVRQPNEQYF.

The rearrangement uses TRBV30 and TRBJ1-5; perhaps TRBD1 as D (6 bases). CDR1 is GTSNPN and CDR2 is SVGIG in the germline V gene (reference sequence). This CDR3 is 15 amino acids long. Trimming removed 4 bases from V and 0 bases from J, with 13 bases in between. The DNA of the CDR3 is TGTGCCTGGACGAGAGGGGGAGGTAGCAATCAGCCCCAGCATTTT. Protein sequence: CAWTRGGGSNQPQHF.